The rows below give T cell receptor beta chains drawn from one sample of a study of T cells in localized non-small cell lung cancer. Method: immunoSEQ multiplex PCR; TCRdb's copy keeps in-frame clones and lacks some. The sample holds about 52,000 clones, 70% to 90% seen once. Specimen: PBMCs, collected before any cancer treatment. The receptors shown here come from a female donor with stage II lung adenocarcinoma. Both conserved end residues are part of each CDR3. The D gene is left open where the match is weak. Clone sizes are given selectively: once, few, many, or a class where the clone is expanded.

size	V	D	J	CDR3	DNA
.	TRBV11-2	.	TRBJ1-1	CASSLDGPQRNTEAFF	TGTGCCAGCAGCTTAGATGGGCCGCAGCGGAACACTGAAGCTTTCTTT
.	TRBV11-3	.	TRBJ2-5	CASSSDSETQYF	TGTGCCAGCAGCTCAGATTCGGAGACCCAGTACTTC
.	TRBV2	.	TRBJ2-5	CASREGETQYF	TGTGCCAGCAGGGAGGGCGAGACCCAGTACTTC
.	TRBV7-7	.	TRBJ1-5	CASSLNSNQPQHF	TGTGCCAGCAGCTTGAATAGCAATCAGCCCCAGCATTTT
.	TRBV5-1	TRBD1	TRBJ1-1	CASSSWTGMNTEAFF	TGCGCCAGCAGTTCCTGGACAGGGATGAACACTGAAGCTTTCTTT
.	TRBV5-1	TRBD1	TRBJ2-7	CASSLRTGTYEQYF	TGCGCCAGCAGTTTAAGGACAGGGACCTACGAGCAGTACTTC
.	TRBV11-2	TRBD1	TRBJ2-7	CAVSGGPTYEQYF	TGTGCCGTGTCAGGGGGCCCTACCTACGAGCAGTACTTC
.	TRBV7-6	.	TRBJ1-6	CASSSETGYNSPLHF	TGTGCCAGCAGCTCCGAGACAGGCTATAATTCACCCCTCCACTTT
.	TRBV2	.	TRBJ1-1	CASGGASFF	TGTGCCTCGGGGGGGGCTTCGTTCTTT
.	TRBV2	.	TRBJ1-5	CASSEDSNLQPQHF	TGTGCCAGCAGTGAAGACAGTAACCTTCAGCCCCAGCATTTT
.	TRBV6-6	.	TRBJ2-1	CASSSGNYNEQFF	TGTGCCAGCAGCTCCGGGAACTACAATGAGCAGTTCTTC
.	TRBV25-1	TRBD2	TRBJ2-7	CASSGPPLAGGSYEQYF	TGTGCCAGCAGTGGCCCTCCCCTAGCGGGGGGTTCCTACGAGCAGTACTTC
once	TRBV6-6	.	TRBJ2-7	CASRVFGVYEQYF	TGTGCCAGCAGGGTATTTGGGGTTTACGAGCAGTACTTC
.	TRBV7-3	TRBD1	TRBJ2-2	CASSLGQGDTGELFF	TGTGCCAGCAGCTTAGGACAGGGGGACACCGGGGAGCTGTTTTTT
.	TRBV11-2	.	TRBJ2-2	CASSPRGRGNTGELFF	TGTGCCAGCAGCCCCCGGGGCAGGGGAAACACCGGGGAGCTGTTTTTT
.	TRBV2	TRBD1	TRBJ1-2	CASSEEATGEPYGYTF	TGTGCCAGCAGTGAAGAGGCTACAGGGGAACCCTATGGCTACACCTTC